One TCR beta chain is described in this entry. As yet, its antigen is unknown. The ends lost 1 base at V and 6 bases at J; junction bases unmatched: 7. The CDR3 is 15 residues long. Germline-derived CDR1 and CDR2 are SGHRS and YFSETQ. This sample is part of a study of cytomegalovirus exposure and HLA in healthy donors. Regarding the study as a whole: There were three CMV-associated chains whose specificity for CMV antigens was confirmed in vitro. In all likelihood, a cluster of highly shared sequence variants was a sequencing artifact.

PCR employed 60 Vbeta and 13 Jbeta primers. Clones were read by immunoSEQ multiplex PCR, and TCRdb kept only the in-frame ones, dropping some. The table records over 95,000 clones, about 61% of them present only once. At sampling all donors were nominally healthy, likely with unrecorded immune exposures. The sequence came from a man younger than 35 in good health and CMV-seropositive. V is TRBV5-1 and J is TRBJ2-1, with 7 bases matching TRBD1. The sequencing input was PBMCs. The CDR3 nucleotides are TGCGCCAGCAGCTTGAGTCCAGGGGGTCCCAATGAGCAGTTCTTC. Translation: CASSLSPGGPNEQFF.